Listed below are T cell receptor beta chains from one sample, sequenced in a study of blood T cell repertoires in COVID-19. The method was immunoSEQ multiplex PCR; TCRdb's version includes in-frame clones alone and lacks a portion of them. The table shows about 250,000 clones, with about 90% occurring only once. Sequenced: peripheral blood. Receptor source: a woman between 55 and 75 years old with COVID-19, enrolled during active disease. The CDR3 runs from the conserved cysteine through the conserved F or W. D genes are given only for firm matches. Only part of the rows carry a size: once, few, many, or a class if the clone is expanded.

cdr3_aa cdr3_nt clone_size j_call d_call v_call
CASSSGQRVGEQYF TGTGCCAGCAGCTCCGGACAGAGAGTGGGAGAGCAGTACTTC NA TRBJ2-7 NA TRBV11-1
CASSVRDTRGEQFF TGTGCCAGCAGTGTCCGGGACACTCGCGGTGAGCAGTTCTTC NA TRBJ2-1 NA TRBV25-1
CASSLVQGSEQYF TGTGCCAGCAGCCTAGTACAGGGGTCCGAGCAGTACTTC NA TRBJ2-7 TRBD1 TRBV12-3/TRBV12-4
CASSIRGHVNTEAFF TGTGCCAGTAGTATTAGGGGACACGTGAACACTGAAGCTTTCTTT once TRBJ1-1 NA TRBV19
CASSRQGTQETQYF TGTGCCAGCAGCAGACAGGGAACCCAAGAGACCCAGTACTTC NA TRBJ2-5 TRBD1 TRBV7-3
CAISWGGYGYTF TGTGCCATCTCCTGGGGGGGCTATGGCTACACCTTC NA TRBJ1-2 NA TRBV15
CASSLAGSTGEAFF TGTGCCAGCAGCTTAGCGGGGAGTACAGGGGAAGCTTTCTTT NA TRBJ1-1 NA TRBV7-9
CASSQPDRGGNSPLHF TGCGCCAGCAGCCAGCCGGACAGGGGAGGCAATTCACCCCTCCACTTT NA TRBJ1-6 TRBD1 TRBV4-1
CASSPGLALTDTQYF TGTGCCAGCAGCCCGGGACTAGCGTTGACAGATACGCAGTATTTT NA TRBJ2-3 TRBD2 TRBV9
CASRGQGAVGYTF TGCGCCAGCCGAGGACAGGGGGCTGTTGGCTACACCTTC NA TRBJ1-2 TRBD1 TRBV5-1
CASSYIPGYNPTDTQYF TGTGCCAGCAGTTACATCCCAGGGTATAACCCAACAGATACGCAGTATTTT NA TRBJ2-3 NA TRBV6-2/TRBV6-3
CASSFRQGIGEKLFF TGTGCCAGCAGTTTCCGACAGGGGATTGGTGAAAAACTGTTTTTT NA TRBJ1-4 TRBD1 TRBV27
CASSSSKRGAETQYF TGTGCCAGCAGCTCTTCAAAGCGGGGGGCGGAGACCCAGTACTTC NA TRBJ2-5 TRBD2 TRBV5-4
CASSPGGGHGTEAFF TGTGCCAGCAGTCCCGGGGGGGGCCACGGCACTGAAGCTTTCTTT NA TRBJ1-1 NA TRBV6-2/TRBV6-3
CAISGQDSQPQHF TGTGCCATCAGTGGGCAGGACAGCCAGCCCCAGCATTTT few TRBJ1-5 NA TRBV10-3
CASSDRADTQYF TGTGCCAGCAGTGACAGGGCAGATACGCAGTATTTT NA TRBJ2-3 NA TRBV2
CASSLSPTGQGQPQHF TGTGCCAGCAGCCTCTCTCCGACAGGGCAGGGTCAGCCCCAGCATTTT NA TRBJ1-5 TRBD1 TRBV7-2
CASSLDKAYEQYF TGTGCCAGCAGTTTAGACAAGGCCTACGAGCAGTACTTC NA TRBJ2-7 NA TRBV6-6
CASSFLSPDEAGGRTDTQYF TGTGCCAGCAGCTTCCTTAGCCCTGACGAGGCGGGGGGGCGCACAGATACGCAGTATTTT NA TRBJ2-3 TRBD2 TRBV7-6
CASSYDRGRETQYF TGTGCCAGTAGCTACGACAGGGGGCGAGAGACCCAGTACTTC NA TRBJ2-5 TRBD1 TRBV19
CAWSGGDNSPLHF TGTGCCTGGTCGGGGGGGGATAATTCACCCCTCCACTTT once TRBJ1-6 NA TRBV30
CASSARTGDTEAFF TGTGCCAGCAGCGCCCGGACAGGCGACACTGAAGCTTTCTTT NA TRBJ1-1 TRBD1 TRBV7-9
CASSPGTEETQYF TGTGCCAGCAGCCCGGGGACAGAAGAGACCCAGTACTTC NA TRBJ2-5 TRBD1 TRBV5-6
CASSPETGGNYGYTF TGTGCCAGCAGCCCAGAGACAGGGGGGAACTATGGCTACACCTTC NA TRBJ1-2 TRBD1 TRBV5-6